These T cell receptor beta chains were read from a single sample in a study of cytomegalovirus exposure and HLA in healthy donors. Measured with immunoSEQ multiplex PCR; TCRdb has only the in-frame clones, and not every one. The sample table includes roughly 100,000 clones. Sequencing was performed on PBMCs. Source of these receptors: a middle-aged man in good health and CMV-seronegative. Both conserved end residues are part of each CDR3. A D gene is named only where the DNA matches it firmly.

>TRBV7-6|TRBD2|TRBJ2-3|18
CASSLGRERGAATDTQYF
TGTGCCAGCAGCTTGGGGAGGGAGCGGGGGGCGGCCACAGATACGCAGTATTTT
>TRBV19|NA|TRBJ2-1|14
CASSREKFFNEQFF
TGTGCCAGTAGTCGGGAGAAATTTTTCAATGAGCAGTTCTTC
>TRBV11-2|TRBD2|TRBJ2-3|16
CASSLGLAGGPDTQYF
TGTGCCAGCAGCCTCGGACTAGCGGGGGGGCCGGATACGCAGTATTTT
>TRBV5-1|NA|TRBJ2-3|15
CASSLAGTFTDTQYF
TGCGCCAGCAGCTTGGCAGGGACTTTCACAGATACGCAGTATTTT
>TRBV4-3|NA|TRBJ1-1|15
CASSQAGGMNTEAFF
TGCGCCAGCAGCCAAGCCGGGGGAATGAACACTGAAGCTTTCTTT
>TRBV27|TRBD1|TRBJ1-5|15
CASSLGGAGNQPQHF
TGTGCCAGCAGTCTAGGGGGCGCCGGCAATCAGCCCCAGCATTTT
>TRBV5-1|NA|TRBJ1-1|14
CASRVPTGDLEAFF
TGCGCCAGCAGAGTCCCGACAGGAGACCTTGAAGCTTTCTTT
>TRBV28|NA|TRBJ2-1|13
CASSPGAYNEQFF
TGTGCCAGCAGTCCGGGGGCCTACAATGAGCAGTTCTTC
>TRBV10-2|TRBD1|TRBJ2-1|14
CASSYGQEYNEQFF
TGCGCCAGCAGCTACGGACAGGAGTACAATGAGCAGTTCTTC
>TRBV7-8|NA|TRBJ2-3|16
CASSLEAAWRTDTQYF
TGTGCCAGCAGCTTAGAGGCGGCCTGGCGCACAGATACGCAGTATTTT
>TRBV5-1|NA|TRBJ1-1|13
CASSEQGNTEAFF
TGCGCCAGCAGCGAACAGGGTAACACTGAAGCTTTCTTT
>TRBV6-5|TRBD1|TRBJ2-5|14
CASSLRGTAETQYF
TGTGCCAGCAGCTTAAGGGGGACAGCGGAGACCCAGTACTTC
>TRBV27|NA|TRBJ2-7|14
CASSLGAGAYEQYF
TGTGCCAGCAGTTTAGGGGCAGGGGCCTACGAGCAGTACTTC
>TRBV2|TRBD1|TRBJ2-7|12
CASSGTGAEQYF
TGTGCCAGCAGTGGGACAGGGGCCGAGCAGTACTTC
>TRBV27|NA|TRBJ1-1|13
CASAPGGNTEAFF
TGTGCCAGCGCCCCGGGGGGAAACACTGAAGCTTTCTTT
>TRBV19|TRBD1|TRBJ1-4|15
CASSPRDRVNEKLFF
TGTGCCAGTAGTCCCCGGGACAGGGTGAATGAAAAACTGTTTTTT
>TRBV10-1|NA|TRBJ2-2|13
CASKQGTTGELFF
TGCGCCAGCAAACAGGGTACCACCGGGGAGCTGTTTTTT
>TRBV4-1|TRBD1|TRBJ2-7|14
CASSPQGGTYEQYF
TGCGCCAGCAGCCCACAGGGGGGCACCTACGAGCAGTACTTC
>TRBV28|NA|TRBJ2-4|13
CASSFLYKNIQYF
TGTGCCAGCAGTTTTCTGTACAAAAACATTCAGTACTTC
>TRBV19|TRBD2|TRBJ2-1|18
CASTYWPSPSGSSNEQFF
TGTGCCAGTACCTATTGGCCCTCACCTAGCGGGAGTTCCAATGAGCAGTTCTTC
>TRBV7-2|NA|TRBJ2-4|14
CASSQDRTKNIQYF
TGTGCCAGCAGTCAGGACAGAACCAAAAACATTCAGTACTTC
>TRBV9|NA|TRBJ2-7|15
CASSVGLPPNYEQYF
TGTGCCAGCAGCGTAGGGCTCCCCCCGAACTACGAGCAGTACTTC
>TRBV6-6|NA|TRBJ2-7|14
CASSYSGSSYEQYF
TGTGCCAGCAGTTACAGCGGCTCATCCTACGAGCAGTACTTC
>TRBV4-3|NA|TRBJ1-1|14
CAGSQHRGNTEAFF
TGCGCCGGCAGCCAACATCGGGGGAACACTGAAGCTTTCTTT
>TRBV7-9|NA|TRBJ2-3|13
CASSVREQDTQYF
TGTGCCAGCAGCGTTCGGGAGCAAGATACGCAGTATTTT
>TRBV5-1|TRBD1|TRBJ2-7|15
CASTREGQGLVEQYF
TGCGCCAGCACCCGTGAAGGACAGGGGTTGGTCGAGCAGTACTTC
>TRBV6-5|TRBD1|TRBJ2-3|14
CASSIGQGPDTQYF
TGTGCCAGCAGTATAGGACAGGGGCCAGATACGCAGTATTTT
>TRBV7-2|NA|TRBJ1-3|15
CASSLAGRQGNTIYF
TGTGCCAGCAGCTTAGCGGGCAGGCAGGGAAACACCATATATTTT
>TRBV7-2|NA|TRBJ2-2|14
CASSFWQNTGELFF
TGTGCCAGCAGCTTTTGGCAGAACACCGGGGAGCTGTTTTTT
>TRBV7-2|TRBD1|TRBJ2-7|16
CASSQAGTGSSYEQYF
TGTGCCAGCAGCCAAGCCGGGACAGGGAGCTCCTACGAGCAGTACTTC
>TRBV4-3|NA|TRBJ2-2|14
CASSQGSQGGELFF
TGCGCCAGCAGCCAAGGTTCGCAGGGGGGGGAGCTGTTTTTT
>TRBV14|TRBD1|TRBJ2-7|14
CASSKAGTGIEQYF
TGTGCCAGCAGCAAAGCCGGGACAGGGATTGAGCAGTACTTC
>TRBV6-1|TRBD1|TRBJ1-1|14
CASSEVDRGPQAFF
TGTGCCAGCAGTGAAGTAGACAGGGGGCCTCAAGCTTTCTTT
>TRBV2|TRBD2|TRBJ2-3|15
CASTRSSGTPHTQYF
TGTGCCAGCACGAGGTCTAGCGGGACCCCCCATACGCAGTATTTT
>TRBV7-6|TRBD2|TRBJ2-1|17
CASSLRTSGRVSNEQFF
TGTGCCAGCAGCTTGCGGACTAGCGGGAGGGTGTCCAATGAGCAGTTCTTC
>TRBV28|NA|TRBJ1-1|12
CASSLSNTEAFF
TGTGCCAGCAGTTTATCTAACACTGAAGCTTTCTTT
>TRBV6-5|TRBD2|TRBJ2-7|16
CASSYSRTSGSYEQYF
TGTGCCAGCAGTTACTCGAGGACTAGCGGGTCCTACGAGCAGTACTTC
>TRBV7-2|NA|TRBJ2-3|13
CASSLASTDTQYF
TGTGCCAGCAGCTTAGCTTCGACAGATACGCAGTATTTT
>TRBV2|TRBD2|TRBJ2-7|18
CASRETIGGLAGGYEQYF
TGTGCCAGCAGGGAAACGATAGGAGGACTAGCGGGAGGTTACGAGCAGTACTTC
>TRBV30|NA|TRBJ1-5|19
CAWSVKRRGGRGSNQPQHF
TGTGCCTGGAGTGTAAAGAGGAGGGGTGGAAGGGGTTCCAATCAGCCCCAGCATTTT
>TRBV9|TRBD2|TRBJ2-5|15
CASSVASGNYETQYF
TGTGCCAGCAGCGTAGCTAGCGGGAACTATGAGACCCAGTACTTC
>TRBV29-1|NA|TRBJ1-1|12
CSVEESVTEAFF
TGCAGCGTTGAAGAGTCAGTCACTGAAGCTTTCTTT
>TRBV30|NA|TRBJ2-1|15
CAWSVRGGRGNEQFF
TGTGCCTGGAGTGTACGAGGCGGTAGGGGAAATGAGCAGTTCTTC
>TRBV6-5|NA|TRBJ1-2|14
CASSYDSNNYGYTF
TGTGCCAGCAGTTACGACAGCAACAACTATGGCTACACCTTC
>TRBV18|NA|TRBJ1-2|15
CASSPQDLSRGGYTF
TGTGCCAGCTCACCACAGGACCTCAGCAGGGGTGGCTACACCTTC
>TRBV30|TRBD1|TRBJ1-1|15
CAWIGVQGVNTEAFF
TGTGCCTGGATCGGGGTGCAGGGGGTTAACACTGAAGCTTTCTTT
>TRBV19|TRBD1|TRBJ1-4|15
CASSLAGTENEKLFF
TGTGCCAGTAGCCTCGCCGGGACAGAAAATGAAAAACTGTTTTTT
>TRBV5-1|TRBD1|TRBJ2-7|15
CASSPWGQGEYEQYF
TGCGCCAGCAGCCCTTGGGGACAGGGTGAGTACGAGCAGTACTTC
>TRBV5-4|NA|TRBJ2-7|16
CASSLGDIRRGHEQYF
TGTGCCAGCAGCTTGGGGGACATAAGACGTGGCCACGAGCAGTACTTC
>TRBV5-1|TRBD1|TRBJ2-7|14
CASSWDRGTGEQYF
TGCGCCAGCAGCTGGGACAGGGGGACGGGGGAGCAGTACTTC
>TRBV7-7|NA|TRBJ1-4|16
CASSPRAGASNEKLFF
TGTGCCAGCAGTCCTCGAGCGGGGGCATCGAATGAAAAACTGTTTTTT
>TRBV6-4|NA|TRBJ1-6|13
CASSAVYNSPLHF
TGTGCCAGCAGTGCAGTGTATAATTCACCCCTCCACTTT
>TRBV5-1|TRBD1|TRBJ1-1|14
CASSLGWDRGEAFF
TGCGCCAGCAGCTTGGGTTGGGACAGGGGTGAAGCTTTCTTT